The clone carrying this T cell receptor beta chain occurred many times. Its target is unknown. The data derive from a study of early T cells in non-severe SARS-CoV-2 infection. At the level of the study: Sequenced material consisted of bulk RNA (from unsorted whole blood), and chains were unpaired.

Unique molecular identifiers (one per individual cDNA molecule) were attached. TCRdb reprocessed the 5' RACE reads with MiXCR, giving one entry per CDR3 protein. The sample yields under 35,000 distinct CDR3 sequences, 9% to 10% seen once. Study results and caveats: The study's VDJdb matching favored anti-spike CD8 responses and missed private and CD4 specificities.

This CDR3 comprises 14 residues. The V and J ends lost 9 bases and 2 bases respectively, with 13 bases between them. CDR1 LGHNT and CDR2 FRNRAP come from the germline V gene. The rearrangement uses TRBV12-5 and TRBJ2-2; no definite D call. This sequence was found in an adult who was a healthcare worker with PCR-confirmed SARS-CoV-2 infection or an uninfected control (not recorded which). What was sequenced was whole blood. The CDR3 DNA is TGTGCTAGCCGCCTGGCGGATAACACCGGGGAGCTGTTTTTT. The encoded protein is CASRLADNTGELFF. The whole variable domain, remainder taken from reference TRBV12-5 and TRBJ2-2, is DARVTQTPRHKVTEMGQEVTMRCQPILGHNTVFWYRQTMMQGLELLAYFRNRAPLDDSGMPKDRFSAEMPDATLATLKIQPSEPRDSAVYFCASRLADNTGELFFGEGSRLTVL.